The entry that follows covers one T cell receptor (beta chain) sequence. Antigen specificity is unknown. These data belong to a study of response to subunit inactivated influenza vaccine. General study findings and limits: After each seasonal influenza vaccination, few new T cells are recruited, the authors suggested.

TCRdb re-analysed the RT-PCR reads in MiXCR, keeping a single row per CDR3 protein. The table lists 650,000 or so distinct CDR3 sequences, about 15% of them singletons. The CDR3 contains 19 residues. In germline, CDR1 is DFQATT, CDR2 SNEGSKA (reference sequence). The trim removed 5 bases at V and 4 bases at J, leaving 17 bases unmatched. The chain has TRBV20-1 and TRBJ2-2; TRBD2 matches at 12 bases. The material sequenced was PBMCs from blood, taken approximately 15 days before vaccination. This TCR derives from a man in his forties or fifties who received an inactivated influenza vaccine. Here the CDR3 DNA reads TGCAGTGCTCGACCCCTTCTGGCTAGCGGGGGGGATACCACCGGGGAGCTGTTTTTT. It translates to CSARPLLASGGDTTGELFF.